This T cell receptor (beta chain) derives from a study of shared clonotypes between healthy human individuals. This CDR3 is built from 11 residues. V was pared by 4 bases and J by 2 bases, with 1 base between. Germline V gene lookup returns CDR1 LNHDA and CDR2 SQIVND (reference sequence). TCRdb keeps only in-frame clones here, not all; method: immunoSEQ multiplex PCR. Of around 2.5 million clones listed, 80% to 95% are singletons. Comments on this clone: Other nucleotide sequences in the sample specify the same CDR3.

The sequence derives from a man aged 18 to 29 in good health. Some clones in this sample may be carry-over from other donors' samples. The V and J genes are TRBV19 and TRBJ2-3; D ambiguous. Sequenced sample: naive CD4+ T cells from PBMCs. Subset in this sample: CD45RA+ positively selected. The CDR3 region has the DNA TGTGCCAGTAGTACCACAGATACGCAGTATTTT. Translating gives CASSTTDTQYF.